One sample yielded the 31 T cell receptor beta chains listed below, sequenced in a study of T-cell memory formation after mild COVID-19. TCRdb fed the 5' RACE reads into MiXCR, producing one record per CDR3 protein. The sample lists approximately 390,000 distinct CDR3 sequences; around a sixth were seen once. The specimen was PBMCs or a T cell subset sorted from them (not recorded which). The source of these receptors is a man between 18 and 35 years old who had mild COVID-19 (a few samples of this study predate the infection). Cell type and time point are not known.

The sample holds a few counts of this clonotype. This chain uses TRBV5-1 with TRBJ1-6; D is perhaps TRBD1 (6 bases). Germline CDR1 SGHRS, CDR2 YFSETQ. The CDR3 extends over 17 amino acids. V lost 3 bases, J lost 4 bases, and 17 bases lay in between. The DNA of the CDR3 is TGCGCCAGCAGCTACCCGGACTCGGACAGTTATAATTCACCCCTCCACTTT. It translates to CASSYPDSDSYNSPLHF.

The DNA for the CDR3 is TGTGCCAGCAGGCAGACAGGGGGCGACGAGCAGTACTTC. Residues: CASRQTGGDEQYF. The rearrangement uses TRBV6-6 and TRBJ2-7; 10 bases align to TRBD1. Germline V gene lookup returns CDR1 MNHNY and CDR2 SVGAGI (reference sequence). There are 13 residues in the CDR3. V lost 6 bases and J lost 5; bases outside the gene matches: 4.

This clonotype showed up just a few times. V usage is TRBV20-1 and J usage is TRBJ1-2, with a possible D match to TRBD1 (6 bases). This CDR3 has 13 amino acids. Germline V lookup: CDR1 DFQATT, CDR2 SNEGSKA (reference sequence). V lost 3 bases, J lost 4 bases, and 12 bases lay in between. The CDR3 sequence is CSASFGQSYGYTF. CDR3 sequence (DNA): TGCAGTGCTAGCTTCGGACAGAGCTATGGCTACACCTTC.

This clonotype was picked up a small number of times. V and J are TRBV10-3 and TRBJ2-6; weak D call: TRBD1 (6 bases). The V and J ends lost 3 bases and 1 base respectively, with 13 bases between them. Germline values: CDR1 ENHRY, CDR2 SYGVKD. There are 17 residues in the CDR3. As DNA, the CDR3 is TGTGCCATCAGTGATCAGGGGTTCAGTTCTGGGGCCAACGTCCTGACTTTC. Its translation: CAISDQGFSSGANVLTF.

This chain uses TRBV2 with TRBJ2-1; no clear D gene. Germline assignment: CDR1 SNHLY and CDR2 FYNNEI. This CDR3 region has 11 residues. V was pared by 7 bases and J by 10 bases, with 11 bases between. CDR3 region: CASTLGYEQFF. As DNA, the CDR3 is TGTGCCAGCACCCTAGGGTACGAGCAGTTCTTC.

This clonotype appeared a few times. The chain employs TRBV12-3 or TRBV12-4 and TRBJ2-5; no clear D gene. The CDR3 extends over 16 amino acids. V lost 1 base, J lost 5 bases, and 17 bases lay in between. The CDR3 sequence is CASSLVGRLQGETQYF. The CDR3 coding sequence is TGTGCCAGCAGTTTAGTGGGCAGGCTGCAAGGGGAGACCCAGTACTTC.

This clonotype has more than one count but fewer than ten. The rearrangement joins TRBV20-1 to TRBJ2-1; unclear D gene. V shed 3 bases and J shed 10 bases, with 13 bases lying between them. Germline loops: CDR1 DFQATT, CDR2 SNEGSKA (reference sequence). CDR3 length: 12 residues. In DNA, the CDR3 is TGCAGTGCTAGTAGACCGACGCGCGAGCAGTTCTTC. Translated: CSASRPTREQFF.

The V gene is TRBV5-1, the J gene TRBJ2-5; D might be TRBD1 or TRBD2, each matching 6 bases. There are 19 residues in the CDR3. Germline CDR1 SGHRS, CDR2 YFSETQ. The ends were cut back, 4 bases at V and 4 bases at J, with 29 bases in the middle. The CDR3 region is CASSLHGGTRRPLPETQYF. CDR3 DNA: TGCGCCAGCAGCCTTCACGGGGGCACGAGACGGCCGCTCCCAGAGACCCAGTACTTC.

CDR3 in amino acids: CAISETGQGLEQYF. CDR3 sequence (DNA): TGTGCCATCAGTGAGACTGGACAGGGACTCGAGCAGTACTTC. V usage is TRBV10-3 and J usage is TRBJ2-7, with 8 bases lining up with TRBD1. From germline, CDR1 is ENHRY and CDR2 SYGVKD. The CDR3 runs 14 residues. V lost 2 bases and J lost 6; bases outside the gene matches: 6.

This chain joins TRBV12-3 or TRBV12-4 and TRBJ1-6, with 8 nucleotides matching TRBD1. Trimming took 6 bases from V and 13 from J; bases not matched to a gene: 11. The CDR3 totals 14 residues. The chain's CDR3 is CASSAGTGRLPLHF. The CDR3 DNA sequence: TGTGCCAGCAGCGCCGGGACAGGACGTCTTCCCCTCCACTTT.

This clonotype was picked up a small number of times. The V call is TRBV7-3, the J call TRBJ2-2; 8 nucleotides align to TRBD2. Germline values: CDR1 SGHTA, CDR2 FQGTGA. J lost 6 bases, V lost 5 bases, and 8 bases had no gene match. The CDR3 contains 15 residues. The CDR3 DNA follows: TGTGCCAGCAGCCCCCTCGGGGGGGTGGCCGGGGAGCTGTTTTTT. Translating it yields CASSPLGGVAGELFF.

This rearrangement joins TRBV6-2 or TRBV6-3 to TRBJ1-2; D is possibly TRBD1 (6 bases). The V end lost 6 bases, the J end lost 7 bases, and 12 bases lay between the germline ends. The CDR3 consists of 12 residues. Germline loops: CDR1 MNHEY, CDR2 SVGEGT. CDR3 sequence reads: CASRTGSFGYTF. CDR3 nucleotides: TGTGCCAGCAGGACAGGATCGTTTGGCTACACCTTC.

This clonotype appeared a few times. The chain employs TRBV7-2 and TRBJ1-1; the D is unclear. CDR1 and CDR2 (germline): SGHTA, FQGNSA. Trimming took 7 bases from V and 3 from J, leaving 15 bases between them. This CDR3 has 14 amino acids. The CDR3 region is CASTAVRLDTEAFF. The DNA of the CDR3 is TGTGCCAGCACTGCCGTGCGGCTCGACACTGAAGCTTTCTTT. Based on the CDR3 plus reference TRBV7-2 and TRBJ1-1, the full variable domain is GAGVSQSPSNKVTEKGKDVELRCDPISGHTALYWYRQSLGQGLEFLIYFQGNSAPDKSGLPSDRFSAERTGGSVSTLTIQRTQQEDSAVYLCASTAVRLDTEAFFGQGTRLTVV.

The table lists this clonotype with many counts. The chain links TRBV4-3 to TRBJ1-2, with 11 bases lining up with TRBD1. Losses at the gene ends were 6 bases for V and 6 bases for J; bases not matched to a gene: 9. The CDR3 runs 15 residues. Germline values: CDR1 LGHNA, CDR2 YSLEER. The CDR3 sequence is CASRFKGQGAHGYTF. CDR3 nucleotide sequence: TGCGCCAGCAGATTTAAAGGACAGGGGGCCCATGGCTACACCTTC.

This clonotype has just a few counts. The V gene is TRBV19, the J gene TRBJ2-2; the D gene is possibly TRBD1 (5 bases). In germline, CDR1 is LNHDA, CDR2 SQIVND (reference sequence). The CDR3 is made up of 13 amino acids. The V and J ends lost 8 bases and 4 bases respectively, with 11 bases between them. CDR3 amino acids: CASLKGSTGELFF. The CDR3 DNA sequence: TGTGCCAGTCTAAAGGGGTCCACCGGGGAGCTGTTTTTT.

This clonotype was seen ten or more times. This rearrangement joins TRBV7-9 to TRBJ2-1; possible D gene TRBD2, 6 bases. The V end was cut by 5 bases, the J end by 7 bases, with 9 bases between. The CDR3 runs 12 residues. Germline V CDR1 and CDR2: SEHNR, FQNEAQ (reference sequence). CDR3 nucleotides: TGTGCCAGCAGCCGGGGGAGAAATGAGCAGTTCTTC. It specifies CASSRGRNEQFF.

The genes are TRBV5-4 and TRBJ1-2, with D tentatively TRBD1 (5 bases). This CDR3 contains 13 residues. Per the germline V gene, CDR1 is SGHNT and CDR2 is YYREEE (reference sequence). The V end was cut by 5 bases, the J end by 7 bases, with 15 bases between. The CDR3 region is CASSLDQGGGYTF. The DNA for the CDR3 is TGTGCCAGCAGTCTGGACCAGGGAGGTGGCTACACCTTC.

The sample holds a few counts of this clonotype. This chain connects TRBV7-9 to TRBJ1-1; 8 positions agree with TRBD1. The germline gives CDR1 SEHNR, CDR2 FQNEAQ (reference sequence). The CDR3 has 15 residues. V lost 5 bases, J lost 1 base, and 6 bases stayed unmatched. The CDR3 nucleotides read TGTGCCAGCAGCGCGGGACAGGTGCCGAACACTGAAGCTTTCTTT. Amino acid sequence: CASSAGQVPNTEAFF.

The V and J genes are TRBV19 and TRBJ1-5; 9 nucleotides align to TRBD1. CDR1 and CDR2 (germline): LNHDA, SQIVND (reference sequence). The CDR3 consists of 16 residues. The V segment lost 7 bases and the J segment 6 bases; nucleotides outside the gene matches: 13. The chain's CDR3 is CASKTVWTGESQPQHF. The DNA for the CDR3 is TGTGCCAGTAAGACTGTCTGGACAGGGGAATCTCAGCCCCAGCATTTT. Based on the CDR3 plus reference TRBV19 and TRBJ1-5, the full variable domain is DGGITQSPKYLFRKEGQNVTLSCEQNLNHDAMYWYRQDPGQGLRLIYYSQIVNDFQKGDIAEGYSVSREKKESFPLTVTSAQKNPTAFYLCASKTVWTGESQPQHFGDGTRLSIL.

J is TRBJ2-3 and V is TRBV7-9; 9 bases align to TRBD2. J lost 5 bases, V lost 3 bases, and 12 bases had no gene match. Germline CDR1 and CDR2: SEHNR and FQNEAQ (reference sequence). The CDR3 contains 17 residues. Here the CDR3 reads CASSFGLAGFREDTQYF. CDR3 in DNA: TGTGCCAGCAGCTTCGGGCTAGCGGGGTTTCGAGAAGATACGCAGTATTTT.

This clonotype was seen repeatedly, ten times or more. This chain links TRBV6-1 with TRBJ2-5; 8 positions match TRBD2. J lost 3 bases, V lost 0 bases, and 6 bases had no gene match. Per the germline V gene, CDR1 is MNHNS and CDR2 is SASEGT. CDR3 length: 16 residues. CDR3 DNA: TGTGCCAGCAGTGAAGCGATCGGTAGCGGGGAAGAGACCCAGTACTTC. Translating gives CASSEAIGSGEETQYF.

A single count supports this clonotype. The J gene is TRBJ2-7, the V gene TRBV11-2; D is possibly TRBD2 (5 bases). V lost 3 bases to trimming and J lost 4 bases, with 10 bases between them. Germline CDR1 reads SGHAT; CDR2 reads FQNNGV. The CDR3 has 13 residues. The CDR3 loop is CASSFGLKYEQYF. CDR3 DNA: TGTGCCAGCAGCTTCGGACTGAAGTACGAGCAGTACTTC.

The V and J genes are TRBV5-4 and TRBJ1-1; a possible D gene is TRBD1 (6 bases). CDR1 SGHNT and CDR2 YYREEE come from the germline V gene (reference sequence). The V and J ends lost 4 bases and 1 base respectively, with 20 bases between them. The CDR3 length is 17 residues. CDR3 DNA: TGTGCCAGCAGCCCGTACGGGACACCACTCGGGAACACTGAAGCTTTCTTT. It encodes CASSPYGTPLGNTEAFF.

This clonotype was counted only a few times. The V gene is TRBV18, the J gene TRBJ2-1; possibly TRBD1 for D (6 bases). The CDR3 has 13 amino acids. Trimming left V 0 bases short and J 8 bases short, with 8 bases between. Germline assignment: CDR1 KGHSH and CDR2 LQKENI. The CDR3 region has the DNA TGTGCCAGCTCACCACCGGGACAAGATGAGCAGTTCTTC. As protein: CASSPPGQDEQFF.

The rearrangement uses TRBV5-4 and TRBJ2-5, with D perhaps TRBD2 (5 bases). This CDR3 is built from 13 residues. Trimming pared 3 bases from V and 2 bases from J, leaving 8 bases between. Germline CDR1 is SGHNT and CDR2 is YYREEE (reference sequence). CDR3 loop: CASSSLAQETQYF. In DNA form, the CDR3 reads TGTGCCAGCAGCTCTCTAGCTCAAGAGACCCAGTACTTC. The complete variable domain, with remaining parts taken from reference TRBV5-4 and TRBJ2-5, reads ETGVTQSPTHLIKTRGQQVTLRCSSQSGHNTVSWYQQALGQGPQFIFQYYREEENGRGNFPPRFSGLQFPNYSSELNVNALELDDSALYLCASSSLAQETQYFGPGTRLLVL.

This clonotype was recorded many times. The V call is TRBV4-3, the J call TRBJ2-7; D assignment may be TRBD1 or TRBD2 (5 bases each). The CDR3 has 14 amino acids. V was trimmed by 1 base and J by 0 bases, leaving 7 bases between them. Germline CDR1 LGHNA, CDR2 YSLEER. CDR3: CASSQVGGSYEQYF. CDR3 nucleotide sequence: TGCGCCAGCAGCCAAGTTGGGGGCTCCTACGAGCAGTACTTC.

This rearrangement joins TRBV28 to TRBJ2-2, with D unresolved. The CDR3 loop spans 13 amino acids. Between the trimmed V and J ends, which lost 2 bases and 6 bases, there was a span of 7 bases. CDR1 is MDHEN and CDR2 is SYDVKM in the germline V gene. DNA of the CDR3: TGTGCCAGCAGTTTACGGTTTCCCGGGGAGCTGTTTTTT. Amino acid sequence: CASSLRFPGELFF. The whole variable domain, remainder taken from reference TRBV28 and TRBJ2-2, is DVKVTQSSRYLVKRTGEKVFLECVQDMDHENMFWYRQDPGLGLRLIYFSYDVKMKEKGDIPEGYSVSREKKERFSLILESASTNQTSMYLCASSLRFPGELFFGEGSRLTVL.

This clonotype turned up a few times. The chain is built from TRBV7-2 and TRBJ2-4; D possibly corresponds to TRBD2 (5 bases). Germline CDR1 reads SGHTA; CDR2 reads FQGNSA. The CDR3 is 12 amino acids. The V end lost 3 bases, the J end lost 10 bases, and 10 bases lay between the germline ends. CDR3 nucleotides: TGTGCCAGCAGCTTCGGCGGGTGGATTCAGTACTTC. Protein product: CASSFGGWIQYF.

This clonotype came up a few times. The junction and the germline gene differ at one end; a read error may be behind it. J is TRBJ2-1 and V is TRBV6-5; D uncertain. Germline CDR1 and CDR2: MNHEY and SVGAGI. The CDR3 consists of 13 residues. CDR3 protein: CATSSGVGNEQFF. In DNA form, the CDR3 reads TGTGCCACCAGTTCTGGGGTCGGGAATGAGCAGTTCTTC.

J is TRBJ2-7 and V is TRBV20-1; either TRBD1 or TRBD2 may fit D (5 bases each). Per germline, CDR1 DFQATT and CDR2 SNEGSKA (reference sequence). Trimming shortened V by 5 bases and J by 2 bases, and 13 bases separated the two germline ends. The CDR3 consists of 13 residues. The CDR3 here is CSAAGTATYEQYF. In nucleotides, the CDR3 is TGCAGTGCTGCCGGGACGGCAACCTACGAGCAGTACTTC.

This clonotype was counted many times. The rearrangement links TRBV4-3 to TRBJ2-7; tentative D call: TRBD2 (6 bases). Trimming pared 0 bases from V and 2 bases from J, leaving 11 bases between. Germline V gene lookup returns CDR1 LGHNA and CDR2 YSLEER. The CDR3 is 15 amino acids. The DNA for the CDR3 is TGCGCCAGCAGCCAAGATCGGCGGGACCCCTACGAGCAGTACTTC. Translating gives CASSQDRRDPYEQYF.